This passage covers 15 T cell receptor beta chains from one sample sequenced in a study of T cell repertoires in cytomegalovirus infection. One entry per CDR3 protein results from TCRdb running MiXCR on the reads. The table records some 180,000 distinct CDR3 sequences, roughly 17% of them present only once. The sample was CD8+ T cells from PBMCs. Receptor source: a human donor in good health (CMV status not recorded). Some clones in this sample may be carry-over from other donors' samples.

This clonotype was detected a few times. The V and J genes are TRBV6-5 and TRBJ1-2; D possibly corresponds to TRBD1 (5 bases). Germline V lookup: CDR1 MNHEY, CDR2 SVGAGI. V shed 2 bases and J shed 8 bases, with 12 bases lying between them. This CDR3 spans 13 amino acids. This CDR3 is CASSYGGLEGYTF. As DNA, the CDR3 is TGTGCCAGCAGTTACGGGGGGTTGGAAGGCTACACCTTC.

V is TRBV27 and J is TRBJ1-1; D may be TRBD1 (6 bases). Trimming shortened V by 6 bases and J by 1 base, and 15 bases separated the two germline ends. This CDR3 contains 15 residues. Germline V CDR1 and CDR2: MNHEY, SMNVEV (reference sequence). The CDR3 DNA follows: TGTGCCAGCAGCCCCAATCCGACAGGGAACACTGAAGCTTTCTTT. Translating it yields CASSPNPTGNTEAFF.

The J gene is TRBJ2-2, the V gene TRBV25-1; TRBD1 aligns across 8 bases. The V and J ends lost 2 bases and 0 bases, in that order; junction bases with no gene match: 17. The length of the CDR3 is 21 residues. Germline lookup yields CDR1 MGHDK and CDR2 SYGVNS. The chain's CDR3 is CASSEEARRTGSYANTGELFF. The CDR3 region has the DNA TGTGCCAGCAGTGAAGAGGCGAGGAGGACAGGGTCGTACGCGAACACCGGGGAGCTGTTTTTT.

The gene calls are TRBV7-2 and TRBJ2-7; 16 bases are a match to TRBD2. With 5 bases clipped from V and 5 bases from J, the junction kept 3 bases outside the gene matches. The CDR3 has 15 residues. CDR1 is SGHTA and CDR2 is FQGNSA in the germline V gene. DNA for the CDR3: TGTGCCAGCAGCCAGGGGACTAGCGGGGGGGACGAGCAGTACTTC. Its translation is CASSQGTSGGDEQYF. Full variable domain (outside the CDR3, taken from reference TRBV7-2 and TRBJ2-7): GAGVSQSPSNKVTEKGKDVELRCDPISGHTALYWYRQSLGQGLEFLIYFQGNSAPDKSGLPSDRFSAERTGGSVSTLTIQRTQQEDSAVYLCASSQGTSGGDEQYFGPGTRLTVT.

This chain joins TRBV20-1 and TRBJ1-1, with 7 bases that match TRBD1. V shed 5 bases, J shed 7 bases, and the junction held 13 bases outside the gene matches. Looked up from germline, CDR1 is DFQATT and CDR2 is SNEGSKA (reference sequence). This CDR3 spans 14 amino acids. CDR3 loop: CSAPLSTGQLEAFF. The DNA for the CDR3 is TGCAGTGCTCCGTTGTCCACGGGACAGCTTGAAGCTTTCTTT.

J is TRBJ2-7 and V is TRBV20-1; D possibly corresponds to TRBD2 (5 bases). CDR1 and CDR2 (germline): DFQATT, SNEGSKA (reference sequence). The CDR3 runs to 19 residues. Trimming removed 1 base at V and 2 bases at J, with 27 bases between. Here the CDR3 DNA reads TGCAGTGCTAGAGTGAAGGGCTGGAGGCAGATTTATCTTACCTACGAGCAGTACTTC. It yields the protein CSARVKGWRQIYLTYEQYF.

The J gene is TRBJ1-5, the V gene TRBV7-9, with TRBD1 matching over 8 bases. V trimming: 5 bases; J trimming: 7 bases; junction bases outside the gene matches: 7. There are 14 residues in the CDR3. CDR1 is SEHNR and CDR2 is FQNEAQ in the germline V gene (reference sequence). The chain's CDR3 is CASSGGQGGQPQHF. Written as DNA, the CDR3 is TGTGCCAGCAGCGGTGGACAGGGTGGCCAGCCCCAGCATTTT.

The chain joins TRBV19 to TRBJ2-2, with 7 nucleotides matching TRBD1. The CDR3 totals 13 residues. Germline lookup yields CDR1 LNHDA and CDR2 SQIVND (reference sequence). Germline trimming cut 7 bases from V and 5 bases from J; bases unmatched to any gene: 4. The CDR3, as DNA: TGTGCCAGTACCCCGGGACAGACCGGGGAGCTGTTTTTT. Translated: CASTPGQTGELFF.

The table lists this clonotype with a few counts. The V gene is TRBV29-1, the J gene TRBJ2-7; 10 bases fit TRBD2. V lost 0 bases to trimming and J lost 3 bases; unmatched junction nucleotides: 11. Germline-derived CDR1 and CDR2 are SQVTM and ANQGSEA. CDR3 length equals 17 residues. Here the CDR3 DNA reads TGCAGCGTTGAAGATCCCCGGGCTAGCGGGGGACTCTACGAGCAGTACTTC. Translated, it gives CSVEDPRASGGLYEQYF.

This clonotype was recorded a few times. The chain has TRBV6-2 or TRBV6-3 and TRBJ1-4; D remains ambiguous. The CDR3 has 15 amino acids. Trimming pared 7 bases from V and 0 bases from J, leaving 12 bases between. Germline loops: CDR1 MNHEY, CDR2 SVGEGT. CDR3 nucleotides: TGTGCCAGCACTCGCCTCGCTACAACTAATGAAAAACTGTTTTTT. As protein: CASTRLATTNEKLFF.

The chain joins TRBV28 to TRBJ2-3; tentatively, D is TRBD1 (5 bases). The CDR3 consists of 16 residues. V was clipped by 2 bases and J by 4 bases, with 16 bases between them. Germline V gene sequence: CDR1 MDHEN, CDR2 SYDVKM. The CDR3 DNA is TGTGCCAGCAGTTTACCTCAAGGGGATCTCGCAGATACGCAGTATTTT. This gives the protein CASSLPQGDLADTQYF.

This clonotype was counted a few times. The chain has TRBV6-6 and TRBJ1-2, with D tentatively TRBD1 (5 bases). Germline V CDR1 and CDR2: MNHNY, SVGAGI (reference sequence). V was pared by 5 bases and J by 4 bases, with 17 bases between. The CDR3 totals 15 residues. CDR3 nucleotide sequence: TGTGCCAGCAGTCAGCATCCGGGACTCTCCTATGGCTACACCTTC. This codes for CASSQHPGLSYGYTF.

The chain employs TRBV7-9 and TRBJ2-1; unclear D gene. From germline, CDR1 is SEHNR and CDR2 FQNEAQ (reference sequence). V shed 5 bases and J shed 4 bases, with 18 bases lying between them. CDR3 length equals 16 residues. This CDR3 reads CASSQTTSDPYNEQFF. CDR3 coding DNA: TGTGCCAGCAGCCAGACGACCAGCGACCCTTACAATGAGCAGTTCTTC.

The sample holds a few counts of this clonotype. This chain links TRBV7-2 with TRBJ1-4; no firm D call. This CDR3 comprises 14 residues. Per the germline V gene, CDR1 is SGHTA and CDR2 is FQGNSA. Trimming pared 5 bases from V and 8 bases from J, leaving 15 bases between. CDR3 residues: CASSLRPGGEKLFF. CDR3 bases: TGTGCCAGCAGCCTCAGGCCGGGCGGCGAAAAACTGTTTTTT.

This clonotype was counted only a few times. CDR3 bases: TGCAGCGTCCCCTGGGGTAACACTGAAGCTTTCTTT. Its translation: CSVPWGNTEAFF. The chain carries TRBV29-1 and TRBJ1-1, with D hard to call. From germline, CDR1 is SQVTM and CDR2 ANQGSEA. Trimming pared 6 bases from V and 2 bases from J, leaving 10 bases between. The CDR3 runs to 12 residues.